These 25 T cell receptor beta chains were all obtained from the same sample, sequenced in a study of T cell repertoires in cytomegalovirus infection. Each CDR3 protein gets one entry after TCRdb re-called the reads with MiXCR. The profile shows approximately 730,000 distinct CDR3 sequences, almost 30% of them singletons. Their antigens remain unidentified. The sample in question was cultured CD8+ T cells from PBMCs, obtained from culture after CMV antigen stimulation. These receptor sequences come from a human donor in good health (CMV status not recorded). Some clones in this sample may be carry-over from other donors' samples.

This chain joins TRBV10-3 and TRBJ1-2, with 7 bases identical to TRBD1. V dropped 8 bases and J dropped 8; count of bases not matched to a gene: 8. The CDR3 runs to 12 residues. Looked up from germline, CDR1 is ENHRY and CDR2 is SYGVKD. The CDR3 loop reads CAIWEGAGGYTF. Here the CDR3 DNA reads TGTGCCATCTGGGAGGGGGCTGGGGGCTACACCTTC.

This clonotype was detected a few times. The gene calls are TRBV10-3 and TRBJ1-2; no definite D call. The CDR3 sequence is 12 residues long. Germline assignment: CDR1 ENHRY and CDR2 SYGVKD. V lost 3 bases and J lost 6, with 8 bases in between. Here the CDR3 DNA reads TGTGCCATCAGTGACAAACTCCATGGCTACACCTTC. It specifies CAISDKLHGYTF.

In its sample, this clonotype was seen a few times. The rearrangement links TRBV6-1 to TRBJ2-3; possibly TRBD1 or TRBD2 for D (5 bases each). CDR3 size: 12 residues. V was trimmed by 2 bases and J by 7 bases, leaving 7 bases between them. Germline V CDR1 and CDR2: MNHNS, SASEGT. The CDR3 spells CASSEKGHTQYF. The CDR3 DNA reads as TGTGCCAGCAGTGAAAAGGGACATACGCAGTATTTT.

This clonotype has a handful of counts. The genes are TRBV7-2 and TRBJ1-1; D ambiguous. Per germline, CDR1 SGHTA and CDR2 FQGNSA. V was trimmed by 2 bases and J by 1 base, leaving 11 bases between them. This CDR3 comprises 15 residues. The CDR3 loop reads CASSLKWQANTEAFF. In nucleotides, the CDR3 is TGTGCCAGCAGCTTAAAGTGGCAGGCGAACACTGAAGCTTTCTTT.

This clonotype was seen ten or more times. This chain connects TRBV4-1 to TRBJ1-2; TRBD1 agrees at 12 bases. The length of the CDR3 is 16 residues. Trimming at V came to 1 base and at J to 8 bases, leaving 8 bases not matched to a gene. Germline CDR1 and CDR2: MGHRA and YSYEKL. In DNA form, the CDR3 reads TGCGCCAGCAGCCAAGTACCGGGGACAGGGGGCGGAGGCTACACCTTC. Its translation: CASSQVPGTGGGGYTF.

J is TRBJ2-1 and V is TRBV20-1; 13 positions match TRBD2. Trimming took 2 bases from V and 0 from J; bases not matched to a gene: 10. CDR3 length: 19 residues. The germline CDR1 and CDR2 sequences are DFQATT and SNEGSKA (reference sequence). The DNA for the CDR3 is TGCAGTGCTAGACCGACTAGCGGGGGGCCCTCGAGCTCCTACAATGAGCAGTTCTTC. Its translation: CSARPTSGGPSSSYNEQFF.

This chain connects TRBV19 to TRBJ1-5; no definite D call. Per the germline V gene, CDR1 is LNHDA and CDR2 is SQIVND (reference sequence). V was shortened by 1 base and J by 0 bases, with 4 bases between the two germline ends. This CDR3 spans 14 amino acids. The chain's CDR3 is CASSIADSNQPQHF. In nucleotides, the CDR3 is TGTGCCAGTAGTATAGCTGATAGCAATCAGCCCCAGCATTTT.

The V call is TRBV4-1, the J call TRBJ2-3; D remains unclear. Germline lookup yields CDR1 MGHRA and CDR2 YSYEKL. Trimming cost V 2 bases and J 5 bases, with 17 bases left between them. The CDR3 is 16 residues long. CDR3 coding DNA: TGCGCCAGCAGCCAAAATCTTTTGCGATCGGGAGATACGCAGTATTTT. Amino acid sequence: CASSQNLLRSGDTQYF.

In nucleotides, the CDR3 is TGCGCCAGCAGCGCAGGGGTTGTGAACACTGAAGCTTTCTTT. Amino acid sequence: CASSAGVVNTEAFF. This sequence joins TRBV4-1 and TRBJ1-1; D perhaps matches TRBD1 (6 bases). The CDR3 totals 14 residues. Germline lookup yields CDR1 MGHRA and CDR2 YSYEKL. Trimming stripped 5 bases from V and 0 bases from J, with 10 bases between.

This clonotype was seen a handful of times. This chain's CDR3 is CASSQAWGTGEQYF. In DNA form, the CDR3 reads TGTGCCAGCAGCCAGGCGTGGGGGACGGGAGAGCAGTACTTC. The V gene is TRBV7-8, the J gene TRBJ2-7; D assignment may be TRBD1 or TRBD2 (5 bases each). Germline CDR1 and CDR2: SGHVS and FQNEAQ. V lost 5 bases, J lost 7 bases, and 18 bases lay in between. The CDR3 length is 14 residues.

This clonotype was detected only a few times. V usage is TRBV19 and J usage is TRBJ1-5, with a possible D match to TRBD1 (5 bases). V dropped 5 bases and J dropped 5 bases, with 16 bases sitting between them. Germline-derived CDR1 and CDR2 are LNHDA and SQIVND (reference sequence). The CDR3 length is 15 residues. CDR3 coding DNA: TGTGCCAGTAGTCCCGGTGACAGAGGGTATCAGCCCCAGCATTTT. It translates to CASSPGDRGYQPQHF.

The V call is TRBV12-3 or TRBV12-4, the J call TRBJ1-6, with D hard to call. V lost 5 bases, J lost 0 bases, and 14 bases lay in between. This CDR3 contains 17 residues. CDR3 DNA sequence: TGTGCCAGCAGTCCTACCACTATAGACTCCTATAATTCACCCCTCCACTTT. This encodes CASSPTTIDSYNSPLHF.

This CDR3 is CASRPLGESQPQHF. The CDR3, as DNA: TGTGCCAGCAGACCCCTAGGGGAGTCTCAGCCCCAGCATTTT. The rearrangement joins TRBV6-1 to TRBJ1-5; weak D call: TRBD1 (5 bases). Between the trimmed V and J ends, which lost 6 bases and 6 bases, there was a span of 15 bases. Looked up from germline, CDR1 is MNHNS and CDR2 is SASEGT. The CDR3 has 14 residues.

CDR3 coding DNA: TGCGCCAGCAGCCAAGATCGACTAGCTAGCGGGGAGCTGTTTTTT. Residues: CASSQDRLASGELFF. V and J are TRBV4-3 and TRBJ2-2; TRBD2 aligns across 7 bases. The V and J ends lost 0 bases and 7 bases, in that order; junction bases with no gene match: 5. The CDR3 runs to 15 residues. Germline V lookup: CDR1 LGHNA, CDR2 YSLEER.

The chain links TRBV19 to TRBJ2-1, with TRBD1 matching 8 bases. The V segment lost 7 bases and the J segment 5 bases; nucleotides outside the gene matches: 13. CDR1 LNHDA and CDR2 SQIVND come from the germline V gene (reference sequence). The CDR3 consists of 16 residues. As DNA, the CDR3 is TGTGCCAGTACTAATACGTGGACAGGGAAAAACAATGAGCAGTTCTTC. This codes for CASTNTWTGKNNEQFF.

The chain links TRBV20-1 to TRBJ2-1; 9 bases align to TRBD1. The ends lost 6 bases at V and 7 bases at J; junction bases unmatched: 13. CDR1 and CDR2 (germline): DFQATT, SNEGSKA (reference sequence). The CDR3 consists of 15 residues. The CDR3 spells CSAYAPGQGGNEQFF. The CDR3, as DNA: TGCAGTGCCTACGCCCCGGGACAGGGTGGGAATGAGCAGTTCTTC.

This clonotype appeared a few times. The genes are TRBV7-6 and TRBJ1-2; D not resolved. This CDR3 is 14 amino acids long. Trimming took 2 bases from V and 4 from J, leaving 11 bases between them. Germline V gene data show CDR1 as SGHVS and CDR2 as FNYEAQ. The CDR3, as DNA: TGTGCCAGCAGCTTATCCGGCGGGTCCTATGGCTACACCTTC. It codes for CASSLSGGSYGYTF.

This clonotype occurred a few times. This chain connects TRBV2 to TRBJ2-3; 13 nucleotides agree with TRBD2. The CDR3 sequence is 17 residues long. Germline V gives CDR1 SNHLY, CDR2 FYNNEI. Trimming removed 7 bases from V and 2 bases from J; junction bases left unmatched: 9. In nucleotides, the CDR3 is TGTGCCAGCAAAACTACAGGACTAGCGGGGGACACAGATACGCAGTATTTT. Amino acids: CASKTTGLAGDTDTQYF.

This clonotype was picked up a small number of times. CDR3 in amino acids: CASSMDLNTIYF. The CDR3 nucleotides are TGTGCCAGTAGTATGGACTTAAACACCATATATTTT. The rearrangement uses TRBV19 and TRBJ1-3; D unresolved. This CDR3 has 12 residues. Germline loops: CDR1 LNHDA, CDR2 SQIVND (reference sequence). V dropped 3 bases and J dropped 6 bases, with 6 bases sitting between them.

This chain connects TRBV7-4 to TRBJ2-7; D not certain. The CDR3 extends over 11 amino acids. The germline V gene encodes CDR1 SGHVT and CDR2 SQSDAQ. V gave up 6 bases and J gave up 9 bases, with 12 bases separating them. CDR3: CASSSGDGQYF. CDR3 in DNA: TGTGCCAGCAGTTCCGGCGACGGGCAGTACTTC.

This clonotype came up many times. The rearrangement uses TRBV7-8 and TRBJ2-3; 10 bases are a match to TRBD1. Trimming took 5 bases from V and 2 from J; bases not matched to a gene: 7. CDR3 length: 16 amino acids. Germline CDR1 is SGHVS and CDR2 is FQNEAQ. CDR3 in amino acids: CASSIRTGGNTDTQYF. The CDR3 nucleotides read TGTGCCAGCAGCATCAGGACAGGGGGGAACACAGATACGCAGTATTTT.

The rearrangement joins TRBV7-3 to TRBJ1-1; 10 nucleotides agree with TRBD1. This CDR3 region has 12 residues. Trimming removed 2 bases from V and 11 bases from J; junction bases left unmatched: 2. Germline values: CDR1 SGHTA, CDR2 FQGTGA. The CDR3 nucleotides read TGTGCCAGCAGCTTACCGGGACAGGGGGCTTTCTTT. This codes for CASSLPGQGAFF.

This chain joins TRBV3-1 and TRBJ2-1; 7 positions match TRBD2. V dropped 0 bases and J dropped 3; count of bases not matched to a gene: 8. The CDR3 contains 17 residues. In germline, CDR1 is LGHDT, CDR2 YNNKEL (reference sequence). CDR3 in amino acids: CASSQDRAGIVYNEQFF. In DNA form, the CDR3 reads TGTGCCAGCAGCCAAGACCGAGCGGGGATCGTCTACAATGAGCAGTTCTTC.

There are a few counts of this clonotype. The rearrangement uses TRBV28 and TRBJ1-2; no reliable D call. The V end was cut by 5 bases, the J end by 6 bases, with 19 bases between. The CDR3 runs 15 residues. Germline loops: CDR1 MDHEN, CDR2 SYDVKM. CDR3 sequence (DNA): TGTGCCAGCAGTCCCCTAGCCTGGAGGACGCATGGCTACACCTTC. It translates to CASSPLAWRTHGYTF.

The chain uses TRBV9 and TRBJ1-2; no clear D gene. The CDR3 is made up of 14 amino acids. Deletions cut 3 bases from V and 7 bases from J, with 16 bases between. Looked up from germline, CDR1 is SGDLS and CDR2 is YYNGEE. This CDR3 reads CASSGRRSTLGYTF. The CDR3 DNA sequence: TGTGCCAGCAGCGGGAGGAGGTCGACCCTTGGCTACACCTTC.